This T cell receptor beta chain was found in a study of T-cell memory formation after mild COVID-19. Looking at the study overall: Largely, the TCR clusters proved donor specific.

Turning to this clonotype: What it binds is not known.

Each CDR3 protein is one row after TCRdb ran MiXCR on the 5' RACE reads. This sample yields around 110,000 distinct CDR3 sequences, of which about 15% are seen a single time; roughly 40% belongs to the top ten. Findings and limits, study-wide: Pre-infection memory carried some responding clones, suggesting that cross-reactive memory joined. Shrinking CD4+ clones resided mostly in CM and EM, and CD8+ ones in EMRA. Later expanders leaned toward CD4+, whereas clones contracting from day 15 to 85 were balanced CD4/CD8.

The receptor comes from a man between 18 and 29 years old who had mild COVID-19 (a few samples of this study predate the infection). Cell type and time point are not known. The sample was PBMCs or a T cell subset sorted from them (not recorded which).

CDR3: CASSWTASGNTIYF. The DNA for the CDR3 is TGTGCCAGCAGTTGGACAGCCTCTGGAAACACCATATATTTT. The J gene is TRBJ1-3, the V gene TRBV7-9; TRBD1 is a possible D gene (6 bases). CDR1 and CDR2 (germline): SEHNR, FQNEAQ (reference sequence). The CDR3 consists of 14 residues. Trimming took 6 bases from V and 0 from J, leaving 9 bases between them.